What follows describes a single T cell receptor beta chain. The data were taken from a study of blood T cell repertoires in COVID-19. CDR3 size: 17 residues. Germline-derived CDR1 and CDR2 are LNHNV and YYDKDF (reference sequence). Trimming removed 0 bases from V and 5 bases from J, with 16 bases in between. Using immunoSEQ multiplex PCR, the repertoire was profiled, and TCRdb retains in-frame clones only, with some absent. The sample yields just over 300,000 clones, 87% seen once. The source is a woman under 30 who had recovered from COVID-19. The sequencing input was PBMCs or T cells enriched from blood (not recorded which). This rearrangement joins TRBV15 to TRBJ1-4; the D gene is possibly TRBD1 (5 bases). DNA for the CDR3: TGTGCCACCAGCAGAGATATCACAGGAGGGGAGAATGAAAAACTGTTTTTT. This gives the protein CATSRDITGGENEKLFF. Supplemented by reference TRBV15 and TRBJ1-4, the full variable domain reads DAMVIQNPRYQVTQFGKPVTLSCSQTLNHNVMYWYQQKSSQAPKLLFHYYDKDFNNEADTPDNFQSRRPNTSFCFLDIRSPGLGDTAMYLCATSRDITGGENEKLFFGSGTQLSVL.